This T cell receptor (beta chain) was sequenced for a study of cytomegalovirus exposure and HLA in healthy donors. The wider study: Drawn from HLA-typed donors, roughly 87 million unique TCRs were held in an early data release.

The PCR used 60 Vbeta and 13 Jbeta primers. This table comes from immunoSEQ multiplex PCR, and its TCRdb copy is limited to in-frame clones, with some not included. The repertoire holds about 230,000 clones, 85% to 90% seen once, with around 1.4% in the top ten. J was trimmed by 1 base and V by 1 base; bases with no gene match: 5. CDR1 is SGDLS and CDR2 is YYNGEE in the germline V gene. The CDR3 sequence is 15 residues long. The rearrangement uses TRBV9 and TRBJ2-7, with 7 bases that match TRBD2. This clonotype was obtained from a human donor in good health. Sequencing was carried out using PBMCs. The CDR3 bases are TGTGCCAGCAGCGTATCTAGCGGAGGATCCTACGAGCAGTACTTC. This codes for CASSVSSGGSYEQYF.